The clone carrying this T cell receptor beta chain is termed medium-sized. Its antigen is not known. This specimen belongs to a study of T cell repertoires in aging, cancer and after chemotherapy. On the study more broadly: Healthy donor repertoires were recorded over several months to years and showed clear clonal overlap. Findings and caveats of the study: Compared with age-matched healthy donors, untreated hematological or solid cancer patients showed higher blood TCR clonality. Across the chemotherapy interval, each cancer cohort showed higher median generation probability, suggesting thymic rebound.

Multiplex touch-down PCR with TRB-A/B primers amplified rearranged V-D-J TRB sequences. TCRdb re-analysed the multiplex PCR reads in MiXCR, keeping a single row per CDR3 protein. The sample lists about 11,000 distinct CDR3 sequences; roughly a quarter were seen once. The template was genomic DNA from peripheral blood, not RNA. The CDR3 is 15 amino acids. V was cut by 5 bases and J by 0 bases, with 13 bases left in between. Germline V CDR1 and CDR2: LNHDA, SQIVND (reference sequence). The rearrangement uses TRBV19 and TRBJ1-1; D may be TRBD1 (6 bases). The sequence was obtained from a human donor in good health. The source material was blood. The CDR3, as DNA: TGTGCCAGTAGTGGAAGGGGGATGATGAACACTGAAGCTTTCTTT. It specifies CASSGRGMMNTEAFF.